The 26 T cell receptor beta chains in this list originate from one sample, sequenced in a study of blood T cell repertoires in COVID-19. TCRdb keeps only in-frame clones here, not all; method: immunoSEQ multiplex PCR. The table records under 300,000 clones, 85% to 90% of them present only once. The material sequenced was peripheral blood. These receptors all stem from a woman in her 70s with active or convalescent COVID-19.

This chain connects TRBV6-5 to TRBJ2-1; the D is unclear. The CDR3 loop spans 13 amino acids. Germline V gene sequence: CDR1 MNHEY, CDR2 SVGAGI. V was shortened by 4 bases and J by 14 bases, with 18 bases between the two germline ends. CDR3 sequence (DNA): TGTGCCAGCAGTTCCGGAGAGAGTAGGCTTAAGTTCTTC. This codes for CASSSGESRLKFF.

The genes are TRBV2 and TRBJ1-5, with D unresolved. CDR3 length equals 15 residues. CDR1 is SNHLY, CDR2 FYNNEI, per germline. Trimming took 4 bases from V and 4 from J, leaving 14 bases between them. CDR3 in amino acids: CASSAERALNQPQHF. The CDR3 coding sequence is TGTGCCAGCAGTGCCGAGAGGGCCCTTAATCAGCCCCAGCATTTT.

This clone was recorded only once. The rearrangement uses TRBV19 and TRBJ1-1, with 7 positions matching TRBD1. Germline CDR1 and CDR2: LNHDA and SQIVND (reference sequence). The CDR3 loop spans 15 amino acids. V dropped 3 bases and J dropped 5; count of bases not matched to a gene: 9. CDR3 sequence reads: CASSMPRQGRTEAFF. The CDR3 bases are TGTGCCAGTAGTATGCCTCGACAGGGTCGGACTGAAGCTTTCTTT. The whole variable domain, remainder taken from reference TRBV19 and TRBJ1-1, is DGGITQSPKYLFRKEGQNVTLSCEQNLNHDAMYWYRQDPGQGLRLIYYSQIVNDFQKGDIAEGYSVSREKKESFPLTVTSAQKNPTAFYLCASSMPRQGRTEAFFGQGTRLTVV.

The J gene is TRBJ1-1, the V gene TRBV13; D gene ambiguous. CDR1 and CDR2 (germline): PRHDT, FYEKMQ (reference sequence). With 3 bases removed from V and 1 base from J, the gap between germline ends came to 6 bases. This CDR3 region has 13 residues. The DNA of the CDR3 is TGTGCCAGCAGCTTCGCGAGGAACACTGAAGCTTTCTTT. This encodes CASSFARNTEAFF.

The rearrangement joins TRBV18 to TRBJ1-1, with 7 bases lining up with TRBD1. CDR1 and CDR2 (germline): KGHSH, LQKENI. CDR3 length: 15 amino acids. V shed 3 bases and J 3 bases; nucleotides not matched to a gene: 7. The CDR3 spells CASSPAGGGYTEAFF. The CDR3 DNA sequence: TGTGCCAGCTCACCGGCGGGAGGGGGCTACACTGAAGCTTTCTTT. Variable domain in full (rest from reference TRBV18 and TRBJ1-1): NAGVMQNPRHLVRRRGQEARLRCSPMKGHSHVYWYRQLPEEGLKFMVYLQKENIIDESGMPKERFSAEFPKEGPSILRIQQVVRGDSAAYFCASSPAGGGYTEAFFGQGTRLTVV.

This chain joins TRBV7-6 and TRBJ2-7; the match to TRBD2 covers 8 bases. Germline V gives CDR1 SGHVS, CDR2 FNYEAQ. V was pared by 2 bases and J by 3 bases, with 6 bases of the junction left unmatched. CDR3 size: 15 residues. CDR3 amino acids: CASSLRAGVYYEQYF. Here the CDR3 DNA reads TGTGCCAGCAGCTTAAGAGCGGGGGTTTACTACGAGCAGTACTTC.

This chain uses TRBV4-3 with TRBJ1-2; D is perhaps TRBD1 (5 bases). V was cut by 3 bases and J by 8 bases, with 19 bases left in between. Germline V gives CDR1 LGHNA, CDR2 YSLEER. The CDR3 contains 15 residues. The CDR3 reads CASSQGEDTLGGYTF. In DNA form, the CDR3 reads TGCGCCAGCAGCCAGGGGGAGGACACCCTCGGGGGCTACACCTTC.

The chain recombines TRBV6-6 with TRBJ1-4; the D gene is possibly TRBD1 (5 bases). The CDR3 consists of 15 residues. Deletions cut 2 bases from V and 9 bases from J, with 16 bases between. The V gene's germline CDR1 is MNHNY and CDR2 SVGAGI (reference sequence). The CDR3 loop reads CASSYVGREIKKLFF. CDR3 sequence (DNA): TGTGCCAGCAGTTACGTAGGCAGGGAAATTAAAAAACTGTTTTTT.

The V gene is TRBV2, the J gene TRBJ2-5; D is possibly TRBD1 (6 bases). V was pared by 6 bases and J by 5 bases, with 16 bases between. The CDR3 totals 14 residues. The germline V gene has CDR1 SNHLY and CDR2 FYNNEI. The CDR3 DNA sequence: TGTGCCAGCAGGAAAGGGGGAGAAGGGGAGACCCAGTACTTC. It encodes CASRKGGEGETQYF. Using reference TRBV2 and TRBJ2-5 for the parts outside the CDR3, the full variable domain is EPEVTQTPSHQVTQMGQEVILRCVPISNHLYFYWYRQILGQKVEFLVSFYNNEISEKSEIFDDQFSVERPDGSNFTLKIRSTKLEDSAMYFCASRKGGEGETQYFGPGTRLLVL.

This chain links TRBV9 with TRBJ2-3; the match to TRBD2 covers 7 bases. V gave up 6 bases and J gave up 2 bases; unmatched junction bases: 3. This CDR3 is 13 amino acids long. Germline V gene lookup returns CDR1 SGDLS and CDR2 YYNGEE. CDR3 DNA: TGTGCCAGCACCCTAGCGGACACAGATACGCAGTATTTT. This gives the protein CASTLADTDTQYF.

V gene TRBV19 combines with J gene TRBJ1-2; weak D call: TRBD1 (5 bases). The CDR3 extends over 13 amino acids. The V end lost 10 bases, the J end lost 3 bases, and 15 bases lay between the germline ends. Per the germline V gene, CDR1 is LNHDA and CDR2 is SQIVND (reference sequence). Here the CDR3 reads CATWGESHYGYTF. CDR3 sequence (DNA): TGTGCCACGTGGGGGGAGAGCCACTATGGCTACACCTTC.

This clone was recorded once. The gene calls are TRBV21-1 and TRBJ1-3; the tabulated D call, TRBD1, remains unverified against the DNA. TRBV21-1 is listed as a pseudogene. The CDR3 totals 16 residues. DNA for the CDR3: TGTGCCAGCAGCTCCCGACAGGGCCCCTCTGGAAACACCATATATTTT. This translates into CASSSRQGPSGNTIYF.

The J gene is TRBJ2-5, the V gene TRBV3-1 (or the pseudogene TRBV3-2), with TRBD1 matching over 8 bases. This CDR3 comprises 14 residues. CDR1 is LGHDT, CDR2 YNNKEL, per germline (reference sequence). Trimming took 3 bases from V and 6 from J; bases not matched to a gene: 6. The CDR3: CASSQQGATQTQYF. CDR3 nucleotide sequence: TGTGCCAGCAGCCAGCAGGGGGCGACGCAGACCCAGTACTTC.

CDR3 region: CASRIGGASEKLFF. The DNA for the CDR3 is TGTGCCAGCAGAATCGGAGGTGCATCTGAAAAACTGTTTTTT. The chain recombines TRBV7-6 with TRBJ1-4, with unresolved D. Looked up from germline, CDR1 is SGHVS and CDR2 is FNYEAQ. CDR3 length: 14 residues. The V and J ends lost 6 bases and 7 bases respectively, with 15 bases between them. Supplemented by reference TRBV7-6 and TRBJ1-4, the full variable domain reads GAGVSQSPRYKVTKRGQDVALRCDPISGHVSLYWYRQALGQGPEFLTYFNYEAQQDKSGLPNDRFSAERPEGSISTLTIQRTEQRDSAMYRCASRIGGASEKLFFGSGTQLSVL.

The chain uses TRBV18 and TRBJ2-6, with 11 bases lining up with TRBD2. The CDR3 consists of 18 residues. Germline CDR1 KGHSH, CDR2 LQKENI. Germline trimming cut 4 bases from V and 0 bases from J; bases unmatched to any gene: 5. The CDR3 sequence: CASSQTSGALSGANVLTF. For the CDR3, the DNA is TGTGCCAGCTCACAGACTAGCGGGGCCCTCTCTGGGGCCAACGTCCTGACTTTC.

In regard to this clone: The junction does not match germline at one end; this may be a read error. This chain uses TRBV29-1 with TRBJ1-4, with a weak D call TRBD1 (5 bases). The CDR3 runs to 15 residues. Germline V lookup: CDR1 SQVTM, CDR2 ANQGSEA. The CDR3 DNA sequence: TGCAGCGTCGAAGGGCCGGGACTGGCTAATGAAAAACTGTTTTTT. Translating gives CSVEGPGLANEKLFF. Complete variable domain (other parts from reference TRBV29-1 and TRBJ1-4): SAVISQKPSRDICQRGTSLTIQCQVDSQVTMMFWYRQQPGQSLTLIATANQGSEATYESGFVIDKFPISRPNLTFSTLTVSNMSPEDSSIYLCSVEGPGLANEKLFFGSGTQLSVL.

The rearrangement links TRBV1 to TRBJ2-3; TRBD2 is taken as the D call from the table, unchecked against the DNA. TRBV1 is shown as a pseudogene. This CDR3 is built from 12 residues. CDR3 sequence reads: CTSRGGRGTQYF. The CDR3 DNA sequence: TGCACCAGCAGAGGAGGCCGAGGGACGCAGTATTTT.

The V call is TRBV12-3 or TRBV12-4, the J call TRBJ2-3; D uncertain. The CDR3 is made up of 12 amino acids. Trimming removed 5 bases at V and 2 bases at J, with 5 bases between. DNA for the CDR3: TGTGCCAGCAGTCTCTCCACAGATACGCAGTATTTT. This translates into CASSLSTDTQYF.

The chain links TRBV15 to TRBJ1-2, with TRBD1 identical over 7 bases. V shed 3 bases, J shed 4 bases, and the junction held 5 bases outside the gene matches. The CDR3 spans 14 residues. Germline V gene sequence: CDR1 LNHNV, CDR2 YYDKDF (reference sequence). CDR3 amino acids: CATSSRTGVYGYTF. The CDR3 bases are TGTGCCACCAGCAGCCGGACAGGAGTCTATGGCTACACCTTC.

This chain connects TRBV3-1 (or the pseudogene TRBV3-2) to TRBJ1-4, with TRBD1 matching over 8 bases. V was clipped by 4 bases and J by 7 bases; unmatched bases: 8. The CDR3 length is 15 residues. In germline, CDR1 is LGHDT, CDR2 YNNKEL (reference sequence). DNA for the CDR3: TGTGCCAGCAGCCTCAGGACAGGGAACGGTGAAAAACTGTTTTTT. Translation: CASSLRTGNGEKLFF.

This chain links TRBV10-3 with TRBJ1-1, with D possibly matching TRBD1 (6 bases). Germline V gene lookup returns CDR1 ENHRY and CDR2 SYGVKD. Trimming pared 2 bases from V and 10 bases from J, leaving 20 bases between. The CDR3 runs to 15 residues. The CDR3, as DNA: TGTGCCATCAGTGAGCCGGTGCATGACAGGCGCGGAGCTTTCTTT. Amino acid sequence: CAISEPVHDRRGAFF.

Written as DNA, the CDR3 is TGCGCCAGCAGCCAGCACGACAGGCCCACCGGGGAGCTGTTTTTT. It codes for CASSQHDRPTGELFF. The chain uses TRBV4-3 and TRBJ2-2; D is possibly TRBD1 (6 bases). V lost 3 bases, J lost 4 bases, and 12 bases lay in between. The CDR3 is 15 residues long. CDR1 is LGHNA and CDR2 is YSLEER in the germline V gene.

CDR3 loop: CASTPQGAGNQPQHF. In DNA form, the CDR3 reads TGTGCCAGTACCCCACAGGGGGCTGGCAATCAGCCCCAGCATTTT. The V gene is TRBV19, the J gene TRBJ1-5, with TRBD1 identical over 9 bases. Germline V gives CDR1 LNHDA, CDR2 SQIVND (reference sequence). The CDR3 loop spans 15 amino acids. V shed 7 bases and J 2 bases; nucleotides not matched to a gene: 6.

The chain couples TRBV4-3 to TRBJ1-1, with 8 bases aligning to TRBD1. J was trimmed by 9 bases and V by 3 bases; bases with no gene match: 6. The CDR3 sequence is 13 residues long. Germline CDR1 and CDR2: LGHNA and YSLEER. The CDR3 loop reads CASSQVRQGKAFF. As DNA, the CDR3 is TGCGCCAGCAGCCAGGTTAGACAGGGGAAAGCTTTCTTT.

CDR3 region: CASSLNQINSPLHF. The DNA of the CDR3 is TGTGCCAGCAGCTTAAACCAGATAAATTCACCCCTCCACTTT. This rearrangement joins TRBV7-9 to TRBJ1-6; no reliable D call. Trimming cost V 2 bases and J 7 bases, with 9 bases left between them. The germline V gene encodes CDR1 SEHNR and CDR2 FQNEAQ (reference sequence). The CDR3 has 14 residues.

The rearrangement joins TRBV6-2 or TRBV6-3 to TRBJ1-4; no clear D gene. CDR1 and CDR2 from the germline V gene are MNHEY and SVGEGT. V was cut by 2 bases and J by 10 bases, with 11 bases left in between. This CDR3 has 13 amino acids. The CDR3 region is CASSYAGSGKLFF. The CDR3 coding sequence is TGTGCCAGCAGTTACGCAGGAAGCGGAAAACTGTTTTTT.